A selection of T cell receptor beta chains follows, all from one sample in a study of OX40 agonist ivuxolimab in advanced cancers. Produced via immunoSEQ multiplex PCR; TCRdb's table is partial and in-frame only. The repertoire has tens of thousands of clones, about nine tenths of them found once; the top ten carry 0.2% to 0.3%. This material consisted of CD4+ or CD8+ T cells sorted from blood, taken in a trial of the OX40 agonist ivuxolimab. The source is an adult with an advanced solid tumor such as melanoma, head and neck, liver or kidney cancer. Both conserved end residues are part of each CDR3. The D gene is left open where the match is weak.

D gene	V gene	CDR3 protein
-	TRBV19	CASSTSGAEQYF
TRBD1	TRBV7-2	CASSRDRGETQYF
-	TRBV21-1	CASSKYPTVAWRYEQYF
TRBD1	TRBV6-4	CASSQGEHTIYF
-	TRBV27	CASRRNPLGNEKLFF
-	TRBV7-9	CASSFRSRALYNEQFF
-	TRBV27	CASSRGVGQETQYF
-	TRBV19	CASSIARGGNQPQHF
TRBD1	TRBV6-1	CATGTGGAGTGELFF
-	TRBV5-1	CASSLQETQYF
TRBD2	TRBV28	CASGSGTSLGETQYF
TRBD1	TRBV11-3	CASSWDRVFRLDTEAFF
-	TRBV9	CASSATGNNSPLHF
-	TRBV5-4	CASRLDQGTPYGYTF
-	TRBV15	CATSRDGTAGNTIYF
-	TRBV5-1	CASSRRAGAADTQYF
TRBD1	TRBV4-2	CASSQEGQGINQPQHF
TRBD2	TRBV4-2	CASSQAPAGGRFEQYF
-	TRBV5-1	CASSPTSGAHQPQHF
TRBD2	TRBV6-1	CASSLAGARYEQYF
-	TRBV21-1	CASSNVYGFGGSSYEQYF
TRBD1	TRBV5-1	CASRGSPGQGAPDTQYF
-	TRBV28	CASSSQARVGGELFF
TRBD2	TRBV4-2	CASSSLPSGRLTYNEQFF
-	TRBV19	CASSDASRETQYF
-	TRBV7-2	CASSLLGSGGGQFF
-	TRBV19	CASSLQTGTEAFF
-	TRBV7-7	CASSLDPAGNNEQFF
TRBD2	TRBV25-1	CASSEWALAGAVDTQYF
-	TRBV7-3	CASRQVNTGELFF
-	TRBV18	CASSSQGLTDTQYF
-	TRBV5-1	CASKQQENTEAFF
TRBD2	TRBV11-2	CASSLDDSGTGYNEQFF
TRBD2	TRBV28	CASSLFGLAGVSGELFF
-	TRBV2	CASSEAGSNYGYTF
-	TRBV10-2	CASSGGGTYNEQFF
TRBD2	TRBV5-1	CASSLRPSGSSGGELFF
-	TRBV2	CASSGIQGNYGYTF
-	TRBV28	CASSEDLTAVGYTF
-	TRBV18	CASSPSSVIVGRGYTF
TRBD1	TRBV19	CASKFGARGRAAGANVLTF
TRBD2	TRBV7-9	CASRPSGSVPGELFF
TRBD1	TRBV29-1	CSVLTGGSNTEAFF
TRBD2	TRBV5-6	CASSLTGRTTGELFF
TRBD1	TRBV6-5	CASSGTGNGYTF